This entry is about one T cell receptor (beta chain). The antigen is undetermined. The sample belongs to a study of T cell responses to AZD1222 COVID-19 vaccine. Overall study findings and caveats: There were repertoire samples only from the period after the peak T cell response. Females made up more of the donors, who were largely white British, and clonal diversity may have come out too low. At 160-218 and 743-854, vaccine-associated CD4 TCRs were dominant, and they spanned spike.

The CDR3 is made up of 14 amino acids. Germline V gives CDR1 LNHDA, CDR2 SQIVND (reference sequence). Trimming shortened V by 3 bases and J by 1 base, and 9 bases separated the two germline ends. Profiling relied on immunoSEQ multiplex PCR, and the TCRdb table lists in-frame clones only, not all of them. Of about 150,000 clones detected, approximately 94% appear once; the ten largest clones hold over 7.5%. The chain carries TRBV19 and TRBJ1-1; D unclear. The source was peripheral blood, collected on day 0 of AZD1222 vaccination. The sequence came from an adult in good health. CDR3 nucleotide sequence: TGTGCCAGTAGTATGGTGTGGGCGAACACTGAAGCTTTCTTT. Translating it yields CASSMVWANTEAFF. Full variable domain (outside the CDR3, taken from reference TRBV19 and TRBJ1-1): DGGITQSPKYLFRKEGQNVTLSCEQNLNHDAMYWYRQDPGQGLRLIYYSQIVNDFQKGDIAEGYSVSREKKESFPLTVTSAQKNPTAFYLCASSMVWANTEAFFGQGTRLTVV.